A single sample is the source of the 22 T cell receptor beta chains below, sequenced in a study of T cells in Graves' hyperthyroidism and ophthalmopathy. RNA transcripts were the template for amplifying TCR beta CDR3 regions. The HTBI primer set drove a first-round RT-PCR of the TCR CDR3. TCRdb re-called the multiplex PCR reads through MiXCR, storing one row per CDR3 protein. This sample has roughly 600,000 distinct CDR3 sequences; more than 12% occur once, and the top ten carry under 15%. The sequenced material came from blood. These receptor sequences come from a woman aged 45-65 years with Graves' ophthalmopathy.

This clonotype was found many times. The genes are TRBV7-2 and TRBJ2-7, with 11 bases matching TRBD1. This CDR3 has 14 residues. Germline CDR1 SGHTA, CDR2 FQGNSA. J lost 5 bases, V lost 3 bases, and 3 bases had no gene match. Here the CDR3 reads CASSFRTGGHEQYF. The CDR3 coding sequence is TGTGCCAGCAGCTTCCGGACAGGGGGCCACGAGCAGTACTTC.

Ten or more counts support this clonotype. The chain links TRBV30 to TRBJ2-4; 7 positions match TRBD1. Germline V gene sequence: CDR1 GTSNPN, CDR2 SVGIG (reference sequence). CDR3 length: 15 residues. Unmatched junction bases numbered 10, after V lost 5 bases and J lost 3 bases. Here the CDR3 DNA reads TGTGCCTGGGCCCTCGACGGGACAGTCAAAAACATTCAGTACTTC. Translated: CAWALDGTVKNIQYF.

In this sample, this clonotype turned up many times. The chain is built from TRBV4-2 and TRBJ2-3; the D is unclear. V dropped 0 bases and J dropped 6 bases, with 7 bases sitting between them. CDR3 size: 13 residues. CDR1 is LGHNA and CDR2 is YNFKEQ in the germline V gene. The CDR3 reads CASSQDDRDTQYF. The DNA for the CDR3 is TGTGCCAGCAGCCAAGATGACCGGGATACGCAGTATTTT.

This clonotype was counted between two and nine times. This chain links TRBV7-9 with TRBJ2-7; D may correspond to TRBD1 or TRBD2 (6 bases each). The CDR3 totals 16 residues. Per the germline V gene, CDR1 is SEHNR and CDR2 is FQNEAQ (reference sequence). Trimming shortened V by 7 bases and J by 2 bases, and 21 bases separated the two germline ends. The CDR3 DNA is TGTGCCAGCAACCAAGGAGGGGGGTCAGGGCCCTACGAGCAGTACTTC. Residues: CASNQGGGSGPYEQYF.

This clonotype was detected only once. The V gene is TRBV15, the J gene TRBJ2-3; TRBD2 matches 7 bases. The length of the CDR3 is 14 residues. Germline CDR1 LNHNV, CDR2 YYDKDF (reference sequence). V trimming: 4 bases; J trimming: 4 bases; junction bases outside the gene matches: 5. In DNA form, the CDR3 reads TGTGCCACCAGCAACCCGGGAGGCGCAGATACGCAGTATTTT. It translates to CATSNPGGADTQYF.

The chain has TRBV11-3 and TRBJ2-5, with D uncertain. Germline CDR1 and CDR2: SGHNT and YENEEA. V lost 7 bases and J lost 5, with 14 bases in between. There are 13 residues in the CDR3. The CDR3 DNA is TGTGCCAGCACCGAAACCCCTACGGAGACCCAGTACTTC. Translated: CASTETPTETQYF. The whole variable domain, filled in from reference TRBV11-3 and TRBJ2-5, reads EAGVVQSPRYKIIEKKQPVAFWCNPISGHNTLYWYLQNLGQGPELLIRYENEEAVDDSQLPKDRFSAERLKGVDSTLKIQPAELGDSAVYLCASTETPTETQYFGPGTRLLVL.

This clonotype was picked up many times. The V call is TRBV6-1, the J call TRBJ2-1; 11 bases line up with TRBD2. This CDR3 has 16 residues. Germline lookup yields CDR1 MNHNS and CDR2 SASEGT. Trimming removed 6 bases from V and 6 bases from J; junction bases left unmatched: 10. CDR3 protein: CASSPALAGVLNEQFF. CDR3 coding DNA: TGTGCCAGCAGCCCCGCACTAGCGGGAGTGCTCAATGAGCAGTTCTTC.

This clonotype was seen many times. The genes are TRBV11-2 and TRBJ2-1; D perhaps matches TRBD2 (6 bases). Trimming took 2 bases from V and 7 from J, leaving 15 bases between them. The germline V gene has CDR1 SGHAT and CDR2 FQNNGV. The CDR3 has 15 residues. The chain's CDR3 is CASSLFLAVDNEQFF. DNA for the CDR3: TGTGCCAGCAGCTTATTTTTAGCGGTGGATAATGAGCAGTTCTTC.

This clonotype was found many times. The gene calls are TRBV7-9 and TRBJ2-1; 9 nucleotides agree with TRBD2. Trimming cost V 4 bases and J 9 bases; bases outside gene matches: 7. The CDR3 has 14 residues. Germline values: CDR1 SEHNR, CDR2 FQNEAQ (reference sequence). CDR3 loop: CASSYSGRGIEQFF. The CDR3 bases are TGTGCCAGCAGCTATAGCGGGAGAGGTATTGAGCAGTTCTTC. The entire variable domain, with the rest obtained from reference TRBV7-9 and TRBJ2-1, is as follows: DTGVSQNPRHKITKRGQNVTFRCDPISEHNRLYWYRQTLGQGPEFLTYFQNEAQLEKSRLLSDRFSAERPKGSFSTLEIQRTEQGDSAMYLCASSYSGRGIEQFFGPGTRLTVL.

This clonotype was recorded many times. This chain connects TRBV6-2 or TRBV6-3 to TRBJ2-1; the D gene is possibly TRBD2 (5 bases). The CDR3 runs to 12 residues. V lost 5 bases and J lost 8, with 10 bases in between. CDR1 MNHEY and CDR2 SVGEGT come from the germline V gene. The CDR3 here is CASSPTRYEQFF. The CDR3 DNA is TGTGCCAGCAGTCCTACTAGATATGAGCAGTTCTTC.

The chain recombines TRBV3-1 with TRBJ1-5; D remains ambiguous. The V and J ends lost 0 bases and 6 bases respectively, with 12 bases between them. Germline V gives CDR1 LGHDT, CDR2 YNNKEL (reference sequence). The CDR3 totals 15 residues. The CDR3 reads CASSQEGRLGQPQHF. CDR3 bases: TGTGCCAGCAGCCAAGAAGGACGGCTGGGTCAGCCCCAGCATTTT.

This clonotype was counted many times. The chain employs TRBV7-8 and TRBJ1-4; D call uncertain. The ends were cut back, 7 bases at V and 2 bases at J, with 14 bases in the middle. This CDR3 contains 15 residues. Per the germline V gene, CDR1 is SGHVS and CDR2 is FQNEAQ. Here the CDR3 reads CASTPRAFTNEKLFF. The CDR3 coding sequence is TGTGCCAGCACCCCCCGTGCATTCACTAATGAAAAACTGTTTTTT.

The rearrangement uses TRBV19 and TRBJ1-2, with 8 bases lining up with TRBD1. The length of the CDR3 is 14 residues. The ends lost 7 bases at V and 2 bases at J; junction bases unmatched: 6. CDR1 and CDR2 from the germline V gene are LNHDA and SQIVND (reference sequence). Here the CDR3 DNA reads TGTGCCAGTAACCCGACAGGGGTAAACTATGGCTACACCTTC. It translates to CASNPTGVNYGYTF.

This clonotype was observed at least ten times. V and J are TRBV4-1 and TRBJ2-7; unclear D gene. Trimming shortened V by 2 bases and J by 3 bases, and 14 bases separated the two germline ends. This CDR3 comprises 15 residues. Per germline, CDR1 MGHRA and CDR2 YSYEKL. The CDR3 nucleotides read TGCGCCAGCAGCCAAAACTTAGCAGATCTCTACGAGCAGTACTTC. It yields the protein CASSQNLADLYEQYF.

The table lists this clonotype with many counts. V is TRBV27 and J is TRBJ1-4; D is undetermined. In germline, CDR1 is MNHEY, CDR2 SMNVEV (reference sequence). The length of the CDR3 is 15 residues. Deletions cut 2 bases from V and 5 bases from J, with 12 bases between. The CDR3 DNA reads TGTGCCAGCAGTTTAACTCGGGGTAGCAATGAAAAACTGTTTTTT. This encodes CASSLTRGSNEKLFF.

This clonotype showed up many times. V gene TRBV7-2 combines with J gene TRBJ2-3, with D perhaps matching TRBD2 (6 bases). V shed 5 bases and J shed 0 bases, with 18 bases lying between them. Per germline, CDR1 SGHTA and CDR2 FQGNSA. The CDR3 has 17 amino acids. CDR3 residues: CASSPPWGRPSTDTQYF. CDR3 in DNA: TGTGCCAGCAGCCCCCCCTGGGGGAGGCCTAGCACAGATACGCAGTATTTT. Looking up the rest from reference TRBV7-2 and TRBJ2-3 gives the full variable domain: GAGVSQSPSNKVTEKGKDVELRCDPISGHTALYWYRQSLGQGLEFLIYFQGNSAPDKSGLPSDRFSAERTGGSVSTLTIQRTQQEDSAVYLCASSPPWGRPSTDTQYFGPGTRLTVL.

This clonotype has a handful of counts. This sequence joins TRBV7-9 and TRBJ2-3; 8 nucleotides agree with TRBD2. The V and J ends lost 4 bases and 3 bases, in that order; junction bases with no gene match: 9. Per the germline V gene, CDR1 is SEHNR and CDR2 is FQNEAQ (reference sequence). This CDR3 has 16 residues. CDR3 coding DNA: TGTGCCAGCAGCTCCTTTCGGCTAGCGGGTACAGATACGCAGTATTTT. Its protein product is CASSSFRLAGTDTQYF.

This clonotype was counted a few times. The chain combines TRBV28 with TRBJ1-5; D may be TRBD1 (5 bases). The ends were cut back, 4 bases at V and 6 bases at J, with 13 bases in the middle. The germline gives CDR1 MDHEN, CDR2 SYDVKM. The CDR3 covers 14 residues. The chain's CDR3 is CASSSHQGSQPQHF. CDR3 DNA sequence: TGTGCCAGCAGTTCACATCAGGGATCTCAGCCCCAGCATTTT.

This clonotype has a handful of counts. The chain employs TRBV20-1 and TRBJ2-5; D is unclear. The CDR3 runs 12 residues. With 4 bases removed from V and 1 base from J, the gap between germline ends came to 7 bases. Germline-derived CDR1 and CDR2 are DFQATT and SNEGSKA (reference sequence). The CDR3 nucleotides are TGCAGTGCTACTGCAGTCCAAGAGACCCAGTACTTC. Translation gives CSATAVQETQYF.

This clonotype was recorded many times. This chain joins TRBV12-3 or TRBV12-4 and TRBJ2-7; no reliable D call. This CDR3 spans 12 amino acids. Trimming stripped 3 bases from V and 5 bases from J, with 8 bases between. The CDR3 loop is CASSLMFHEQYF. CDR3 nucleotides: TGTGCCAGCAGTTTGATGTTCCACGAGCAGTACTTC.

This clonotype has more than one count but fewer than ten. This chain uses TRBV19 with TRBJ2-1, with TRBD1 matching 8 bases. From germline, CDR1 is LNHDA and CDR2 SQIVND (reference sequence). The CDR3 has 16 residues. Germline trimming cut 1 base from V and 5 bases from J; bases unmatched to any gene: 7. The DNA for the CDR3 is TGTGCCAGTAGTATAGTGGCAGGGGGCTTGGACAATGAGCAGTTCTTC. This translates into CASSIVAGGLDNEQFF.

In its sample, this clonotype was seen many times. The chain recombines TRBV7-2 with TRBJ1-6, with a possible D match to TRBD1 (6 bases). V lost 4 bases to trimming and J lost 3 bases, with 10 bases between them. Germline V gene lookup returns CDR1 SGHTA and CDR2 FQGNSA. The CDR3 runs 15 residues. The chain's CDR3 is CASSWTDSYNSPLHF. Written as DNA, the CDR3 is TGTGCCAGCAGCTGGACAGACAGCTATAATTCACCCCTCCACTTT.